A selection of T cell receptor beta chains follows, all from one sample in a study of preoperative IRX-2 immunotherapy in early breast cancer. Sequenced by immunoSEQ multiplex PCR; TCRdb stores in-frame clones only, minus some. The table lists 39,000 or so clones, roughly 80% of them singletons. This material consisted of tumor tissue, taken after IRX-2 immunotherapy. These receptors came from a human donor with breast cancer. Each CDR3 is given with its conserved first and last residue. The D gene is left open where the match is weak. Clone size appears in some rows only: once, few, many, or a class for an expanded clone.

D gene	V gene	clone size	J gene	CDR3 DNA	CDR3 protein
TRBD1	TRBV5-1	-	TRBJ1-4	TGCGCCAGCAGCTTGGTCTCTTCGTCGGGACAGGGTAGACGAAAACTGTTTTTT	CASSLVSSSGQGRRKLFF
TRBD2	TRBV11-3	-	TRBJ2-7	TGTGCCAGCACCCCGGGGGGGGGAAAGACCTACGAGCAGTACTTC	CASTPGGGKTYEQYF
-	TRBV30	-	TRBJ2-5	TGTGCCTCGCGTAGCGGAGGAACGAAGACCCAGTACTTC	CASRSGGTKTQYF
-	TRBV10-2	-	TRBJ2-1	TGCGCCAGCAGTGCGGCCGCACAATGGAGCGCCGAGCAGTTCTTC	CASSAAAQWSAEQFF
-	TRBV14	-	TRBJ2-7	TGTGCCAGCAGCCCCCAGGCGGGTGCCTACGAGCAGTACTTC	CASSPQAGAYEQYF
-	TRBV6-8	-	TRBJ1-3	TGTGCCGTCACAGGTTCGGGTGGAAACATCATATATTTT	CAVTGSGGNIIYF
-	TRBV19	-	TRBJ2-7	TGTGCCAGTAGTATAGCGGGGGATTACGAGCAGTACTTC	CASSIAGDYEQYF
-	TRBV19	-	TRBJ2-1	TGTGCCAGTAGTGCCTTCCCGAGCGGGTACTCCTACAATGAGCAGTTCTTC	CASSAFPSGYSYNEQFF
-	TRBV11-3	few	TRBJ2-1	TGTGCCAGCAGCTCCTCCGGCAGAGGGTACAATGAGCAGTTCTTC	CASSSSGRGYNEQFF
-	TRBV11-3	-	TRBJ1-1	TGTGCCAGCAGCTTAGACAGTAGCCGAGCTGAAGCTTTCTTT	CASSLDSSRAEAFF
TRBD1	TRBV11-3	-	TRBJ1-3	TGTGCCAGCAGCTTAGTAGGGACAGGGGAAAGAAACACCATATATTTT	CASSLVGTGERNTIYF
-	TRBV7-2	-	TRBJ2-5	TGTGCCAGCAGCTTAGCGGGAGGAGAGACCCAGTACTTC	CASSLAGGETQYF